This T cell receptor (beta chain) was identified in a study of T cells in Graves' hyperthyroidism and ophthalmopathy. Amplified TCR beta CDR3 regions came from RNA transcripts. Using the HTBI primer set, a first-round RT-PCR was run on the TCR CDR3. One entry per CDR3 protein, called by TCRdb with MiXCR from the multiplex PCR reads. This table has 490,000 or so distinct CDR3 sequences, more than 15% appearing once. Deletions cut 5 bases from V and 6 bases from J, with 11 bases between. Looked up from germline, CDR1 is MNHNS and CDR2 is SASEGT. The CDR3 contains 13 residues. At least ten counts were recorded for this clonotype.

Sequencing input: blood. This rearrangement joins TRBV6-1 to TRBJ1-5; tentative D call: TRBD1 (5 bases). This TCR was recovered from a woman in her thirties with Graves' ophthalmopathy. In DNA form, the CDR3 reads TGTGCCAGCAGTTCGTGGGGGGGTCAGCCCCAGCATTTT. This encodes CASSSWGGQPQHF.